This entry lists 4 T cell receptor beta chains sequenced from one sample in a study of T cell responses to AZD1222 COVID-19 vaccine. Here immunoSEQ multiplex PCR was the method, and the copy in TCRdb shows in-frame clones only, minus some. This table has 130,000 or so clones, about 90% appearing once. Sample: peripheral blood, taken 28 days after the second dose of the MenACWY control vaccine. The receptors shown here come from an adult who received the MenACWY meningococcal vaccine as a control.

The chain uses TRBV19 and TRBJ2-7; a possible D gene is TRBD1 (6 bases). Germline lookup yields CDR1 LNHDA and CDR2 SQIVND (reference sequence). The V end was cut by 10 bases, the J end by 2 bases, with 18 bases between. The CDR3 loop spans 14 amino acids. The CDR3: CATMVGGYPYEQYF. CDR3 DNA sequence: TGTGCCACCATGGTAGGGGGATACCCCTACGAGCAGTACTTC.

The CDR3 DNA follows: TGTGCCAGTTCCCAGGGGACAGGGGGCAACGAGCAGTACTTC. Its translation: CASSQGTGGNEQYF. The rearrangement links TRBV19 to TRBJ2-7; 12 bases line up with TRBD1. After removal of 8 bases from V and 5 bases from J, the junction contained 7 bases not matched to a gene. Germline CDR1 and CDR2: LNHDA and SQIVND (reference sequence). The CDR3 sequence is 14 residues long.

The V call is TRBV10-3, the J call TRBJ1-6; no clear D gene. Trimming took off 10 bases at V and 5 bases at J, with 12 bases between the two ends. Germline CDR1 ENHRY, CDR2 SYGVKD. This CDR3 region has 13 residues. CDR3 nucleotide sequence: TGTGCCACCGCGACGGAGCATAATTCACCCCTCCACTTT. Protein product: CATATEHNSPLHF.

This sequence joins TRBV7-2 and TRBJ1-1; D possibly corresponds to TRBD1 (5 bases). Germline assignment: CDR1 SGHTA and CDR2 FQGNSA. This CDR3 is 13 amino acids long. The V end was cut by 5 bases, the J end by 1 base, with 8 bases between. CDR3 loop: CASSRGQNTEAFF. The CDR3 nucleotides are TGTGCCAGCAGCCGCGGACAGAACACTGAAGCTTTCTTT.